The TCR beta chain under discussion was sequenced for a study of beta chain features in type 1 diabetes. Study-level findings and limits: TCRB CDR3s from Type 1 diabetes patients were moderately but significantly shorter in all four CD4+ subsets.

Expressed TCRB transcripts were sequenced, since all the RNA that had been isolated was reverse transcribed. Clones were sequenced by immunoSEQ multiplex PCR, and TCRdb holds only the in-frame ones, with some missing. This sample has around 360,000 clones; 10% to 15% occur once, and the top ten carry roughly 0.0097%. For this clone: The antigen is unknown.

V lost 4 bases, J lost 2 bases, and 6 bases lay in between. Germline V gives CDR1 WNHNN, CDR2 SYGVQD (reference sequence). This CDR3 is 13 amino acids long. This clonotype was obtained from a woman aged 18-35 years with type 1 diabetes. This chain connects TRBV10-1 to TRBJ1-3, with D tentatively TRBD1 (6 bases). Sequences were obtained from naive CD4+ T cells from blood. Written as DNA, the CDR3 is TGCGCCAGCAGTGGGACAGCTGGAAACACCATATATTTT. Protein sequence: CASSGTAGNTIYF.